This T cell receptor (beta chain) was captured in a study of blood T cell repertoires in COVID-19 (dated by TCRdb to the early 2020s). Study-wide context: Samples covering the acute and convalescent phases of COVID-19 were provided by collaborators in the United States, Italy and Spain. The prospective study material was composed of cDNA or gDNA derived from T cells, B-cell-depleted T cells, or PBMCs. Subjects who had been exposed to COVID-19, were actively infected with it, or had recovered from it provided the deeply sampled blood TCRbeta repertoires that made up the dataset. The repertoires were released in a freely available public database meant as a resource for research on the immune response to SARS-CoV-2. Samples came from the ongoing ImmuneRACE study (first 160 participants) plus 1,254 subjects from 6 global collaborators. Sample metadata almost always included a de-identified subject ID, COVID-19 status, age in years and sex. Where available, HLA class I and class II types were taken from metadata supplied by the sample provider and were not determined by assay-based typing. The study at large found these results: How much clinical and demographic metadata was included differed by source and by participant, and the metadata was provided uncurated.

Whole blood was collected in K2EDTA tubes by collaborating institutions according to the institutions' own protocols. Collaborator samples were shipped for TCRbeta analysis as frozen whole blood, isolated PBMCs, or DNA extracted from either sample type. TCRbeta CDR3 regions were amplified from genomic DNA using the immunoSEQ Assay, a bias-controlled multiplex PCR. In the paper's pipeline: Within the assay, amplification of reference gene primers was used to estimate how many nucleated cells each sample contained. To quantify the absolute abundance of each unique TCRbeta CDR3 rearrangement, sequence reads were collapsed and filtered. For each sample, productive Simpson clonality was calculated by taking the square root of Simpson's diversity index across productive rearrangements. This is the immuneACCESS table as TCRdb keeps it, with only in-frame sequences that have V and J called. A part of the clones is gone; compared with another copy, unresolved V genes explain less than half, and the rest is unexplained. V, J and clone size were drawn from that table, and D and trimming were deduced from the DNA. The sample table lists some 180,000 clones, about 70% of them with a count of one. Roughly 8.6% of the sample lies in the top ten.

This clone came up once. Its antigen has not been determined. Per-base quality was not reported, and no clone a single base away is much larger than it. Other DNA sequences in this sample translate to the same CDR3. Spanning cysteine to phenylalanine, the CDR3 consists of 15 amino acids. This entry keeps only the CDR3 DNA: 45 bases, framed from base 1. V is trimmed back by 5 bases and J by 1 base, and the junction contains 6 bases that no gene match accounts for. Sequences SGHVS (CDR1) and FQNEAQ (CDR2) are obtained from the germline V gene. This sequence was found in a woman aged 50 to 65 with active or convalescent COVID-19. The sequenced sample was peripheral blood. The receptor chain draws on TRBV7-8 and TRBJ1-2; TRBD1 fits 8 bases in the junction. CDR3 reads: CASSPGTGFNYGYTF. At the DNA level, the sequence is TGTGCCAGCAGCCCCGGGACAGGATTTAACTATGGCTACACCTTC.